What follows is one T cell receptor (beta chain) and its context. In TCRdb, the RT-PCR reads were re-called with MiXCR into one record per CDR3 protein. In the table there are a few hundred thousand distinct CDR3 sequences, around 41% of which are singletons. This record comes from a study of patients and donors after allogeneic stem cell transplantation. Trimming cost V 2 bases and J 4 bases, with 14 bases left between them. The CDR3 extends over 15 amino acids. The genes are TRBV12-3 or TRBV12-4 and TRBJ2-5; D gene uncertain. This clonotype originated in a human donor who was either an allogeneic HSCT recipient or a stem cell or donor lymphocyte infusion donor (not recorded which). It is not recorded whose cells these are; they may come from a transplant donor. Sequencing input: blood, either unsorted or a sorted T cell fraction (not recorded which). CDR3 sequence (DNA): TGTGCCAGCAGTTTATGGGTCGTAACCCTAGAGACCCAGTACTTC. Its translation is CASSLWVVTLETQYF.